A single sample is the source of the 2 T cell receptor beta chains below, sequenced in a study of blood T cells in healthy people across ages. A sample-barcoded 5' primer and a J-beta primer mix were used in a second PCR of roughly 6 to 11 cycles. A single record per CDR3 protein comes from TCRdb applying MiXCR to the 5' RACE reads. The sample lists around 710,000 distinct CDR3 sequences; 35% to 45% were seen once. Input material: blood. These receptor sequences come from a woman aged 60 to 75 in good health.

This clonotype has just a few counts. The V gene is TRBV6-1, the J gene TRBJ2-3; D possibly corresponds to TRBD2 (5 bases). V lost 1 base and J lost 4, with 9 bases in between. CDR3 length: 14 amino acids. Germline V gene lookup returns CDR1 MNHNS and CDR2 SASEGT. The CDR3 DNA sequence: TGTGCCAGCAGTGAAGGCCGGCGGGCAGATACGCAGTATTTT. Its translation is CASSEGRRADTQYF.

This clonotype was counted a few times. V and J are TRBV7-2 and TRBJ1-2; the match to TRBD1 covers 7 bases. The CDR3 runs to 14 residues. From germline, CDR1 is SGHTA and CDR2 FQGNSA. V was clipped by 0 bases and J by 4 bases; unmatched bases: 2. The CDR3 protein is CASSLAGTVYGYTF. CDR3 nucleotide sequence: TGTGCCAGCAGCTTAGCCGGGACAGTCTATGGCTACACCTTC.